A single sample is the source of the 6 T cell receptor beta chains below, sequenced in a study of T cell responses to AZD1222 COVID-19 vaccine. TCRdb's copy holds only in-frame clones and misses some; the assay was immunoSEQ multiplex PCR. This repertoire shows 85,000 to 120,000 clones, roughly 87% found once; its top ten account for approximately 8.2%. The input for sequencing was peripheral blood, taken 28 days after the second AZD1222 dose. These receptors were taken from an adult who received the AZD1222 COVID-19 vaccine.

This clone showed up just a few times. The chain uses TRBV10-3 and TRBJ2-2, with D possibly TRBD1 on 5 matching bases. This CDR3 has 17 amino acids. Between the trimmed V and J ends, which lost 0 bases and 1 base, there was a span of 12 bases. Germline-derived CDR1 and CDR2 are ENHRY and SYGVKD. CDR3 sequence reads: CAISESISQGNTGELFF. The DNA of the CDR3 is TGTGCCATCAGTGAGTCGATCAGCCAGGGGAACACCGGGGAGCTGTTTTTT.

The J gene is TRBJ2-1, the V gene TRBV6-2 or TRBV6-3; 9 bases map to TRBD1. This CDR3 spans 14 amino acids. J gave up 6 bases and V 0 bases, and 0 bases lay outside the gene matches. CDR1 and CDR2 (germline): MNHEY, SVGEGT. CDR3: CASSYSTGGNEQFF. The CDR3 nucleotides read TGTGCCAGCAGTTACTCGACAGGGGGCAATGAGCAGTTCTTC.

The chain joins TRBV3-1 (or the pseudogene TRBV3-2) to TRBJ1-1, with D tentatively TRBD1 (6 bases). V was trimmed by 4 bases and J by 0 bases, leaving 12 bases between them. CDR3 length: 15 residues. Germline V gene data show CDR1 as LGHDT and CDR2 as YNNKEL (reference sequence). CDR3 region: CASSPGAGMNTEAFF. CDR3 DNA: TGTGCCAGCAGCCCAGGGGCAGGGATGAACACTGAAGCTTTCTTT.

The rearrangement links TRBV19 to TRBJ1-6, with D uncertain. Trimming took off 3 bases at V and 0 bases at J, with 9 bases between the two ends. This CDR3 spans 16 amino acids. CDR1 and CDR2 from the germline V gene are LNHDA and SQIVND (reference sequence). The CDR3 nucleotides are TGTGCCAGTAGTATCTTGGGTAACTCCTATAATTCACCCCTCCACTTT. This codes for CASSILGNSYNSPLHF.

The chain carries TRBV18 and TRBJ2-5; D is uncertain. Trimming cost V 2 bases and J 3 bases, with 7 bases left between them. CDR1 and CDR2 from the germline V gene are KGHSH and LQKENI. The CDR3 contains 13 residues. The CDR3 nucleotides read TGTGCCAGCTCACCATCGCAGGAAGAGACCCAGTACTTC. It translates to CASSPSQEETQYF. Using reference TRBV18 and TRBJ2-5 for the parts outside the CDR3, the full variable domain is NAGVMQNPRHLVRRRGQEARLRCSPMKGHSHVYWYRQLPEEGLKFMVYLQKENIIDESGMPKERFSAEFPKEGPSILRIQQVVRGDSAAYFCASSPSQEETQYFGPGTRLLVL.

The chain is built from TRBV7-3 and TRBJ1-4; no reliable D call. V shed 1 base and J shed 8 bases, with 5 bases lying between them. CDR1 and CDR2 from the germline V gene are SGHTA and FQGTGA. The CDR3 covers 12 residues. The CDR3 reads CASSLINEKLFF. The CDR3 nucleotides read TGTGCCAGCAGCTTAATAAACGAAAAACTGTTTTTT.